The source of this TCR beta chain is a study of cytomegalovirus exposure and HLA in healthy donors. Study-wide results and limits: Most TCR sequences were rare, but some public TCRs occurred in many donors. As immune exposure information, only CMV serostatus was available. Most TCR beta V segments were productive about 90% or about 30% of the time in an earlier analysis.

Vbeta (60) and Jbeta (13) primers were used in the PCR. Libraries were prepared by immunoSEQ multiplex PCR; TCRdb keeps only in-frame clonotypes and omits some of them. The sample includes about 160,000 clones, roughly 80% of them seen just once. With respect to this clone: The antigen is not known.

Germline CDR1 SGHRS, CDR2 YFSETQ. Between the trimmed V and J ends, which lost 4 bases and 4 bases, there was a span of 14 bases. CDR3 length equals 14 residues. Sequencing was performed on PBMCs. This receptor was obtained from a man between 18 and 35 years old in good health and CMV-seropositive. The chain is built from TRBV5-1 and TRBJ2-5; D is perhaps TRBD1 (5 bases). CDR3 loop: CASSTEGVPETQYF. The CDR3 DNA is TGCGCCAGCAGCACGGAAGGGGTTCCAGAGACCCAGTACTTC.